This TCR beta chain was found in a study of CD8+ T cells in alopecia areata. Regarding the study as a whole: Alopecia totalis/universalis scalp especially showed more expanded CD8+ clones than normal scalp. Researchers reported that TCR sharing among patients proved less clear than in mice, possibly HLA-linked. In scalp samples, resident alphabeta T cells of normal skin are also sequenced.

Sorted populations comprised CD4+ and CD8+ T cells obtained from PBMCs. The V and J ends lost 1 base and 5 bases respectively, with 17 bases between them. This CDR3 contains 16 residues. Germline assignment: CDR1 MNHEY and CDR2 SMNVEV (reference sequence). Details on this clone: Its specificity is not known.

It was cDNA, reverse transcribed from extracted RNA, that served as the sequencing template. TCRdb's table, derived via immunoSEQ multiplex PCR, lists solely in-frame clones and lacks some. The sample contains under 130,000 clones, roughly half of which appear only once. The sample consisted of CD4+ T cells sorted from blood. This chain links TRBV27 with TRBJ1-2; D is uncertain. This clonotype originated in a human donor in good health. CDR3 protein: CASSLWGRERRYGYTF. The CDR3 bases are TGTGCCAGCAGTTTATGGGGTAGGGAGAGGAGGTATGGCTACACCTTC.